The 10 T cell receptor beta chains listed next were all sequenced from one sample in a study of blood T cell repertoires in COVID-19. Sequenced by immunoSEQ multiplex PCR; TCRdb stores in-frame clones only, minus some. The sample carries around 200,000 clones, roughly 88% recorded once. Material for sequencing was peripheral blood. These receptors originate from a man aged 60 to 75 with acute or convalescent COVID-19.

The chain combines TRBV19 with TRBJ2-2; 7 bases are shared with TRBD1. Germline V gene sequence: CDR1 LNHDA, CDR2 SQIVND (reference sequence). There are 13 residues in the CDR3. V was clipped by 8 bases and J by 3 bases; unmatched bases: 3. This chain's CDR3 is CASGTVYTGELFF. The DNA for the CDR3 is TGTGCCAGTGGGACAGTGTACACCGGGGAGCTGTTTTTT.

The rearrangement uses TRBV6-2 or TRBV6-3 and TRBJ2-7; 7 nucleotides agree with TRBD2. Unmatched junction bases numbered 11, after V lost 5 bases and J lost 7 bases. Looked up from germline, CDR1 is MNHEY and CDR2 is SVGEGT. The CDR3 loop spans 14 amino acids. In nucleotides, the CDR3 is TGTGCCAGCAGTCGACTAGCCGACCTTTGGGAGCAGTACTTC. It codes for CASSRLADLWEQYF.

The chain couples TRBV14 to TRBJ1-4; possible D gene TRBD1, 6 bases. The length of the CDR3 is 18 residues. Germline loops: CDR1 SGHDN, CDR2 FVKESK. The V end lost 2 bases, the J end lost 0 bases, and 16 bases lay between the germline ends. This CDR3 is CASSQSLGAIATNEKLFF. CDR3 coding DNA: TGTGCCAGCAGCCAAAGTCTGGGGGCAATCGCAACTAATGAAAAACTGTTTTTT.

This clone turned up a few times. The rearrangement joins TRBV19 to TRBJ2-2; weak D call: TRBD2 (5 bases). This CDR3 comprises 15 residues. Germline-derived CDR1 and CDR2 are LNHDA and SQIVND (reference sequence). V lost 3 bases and J 7 bases, leaving 15 bases between the germline ends. CDR3 protein: CASSMVTIFGGELFF. In DNA, the CDR3 is TGTGCCAGTAGTATGGTGACTATTTTCGGCGGGGAGCTGTTTTTT.

The genes are TRBV7-2 and TRBJ2-2; 8 bases map to TRBD2. J gave up 5 bases and V 3 bases, and 14 bases lay outside the gene matches. The length of the CDR3 is 18 residues. The germline CDR1 and CDR2 sequences are SGHTA and FQGNSA. The CDR3 reads CASSFGPPGGRMTGELFF. Written as DNA, the CDR3 is TGTGCCAGCAGCTTCGGGCCCCCGGGCGGGAGGATGACCGGGGAGCTGTTTTTT.

V and J are TRBV19 and TRBJ1-1, with a possible D match to TRBD1 (5 bases). Deletions cut 7 bases from V and 1 base from J, with 13 bases between. The CDR3 has 14 residues. CDR1 and CDR2 (germline): LNHDA, SQIVND (reference sequence). The CDR3 loop is CASTFSDRNTEAFF. The CDR3 DNA reads TGTGCCAGTACCTTCTCAGACAGGAACACTGAAGCTTTCTTT.

J is TRBJ1-1 and V is TRBV5-1; D is undetermined. Germline loops: CDR1 SGHRS, CDR2 YFSETQ. CDR3 size: 16 residues. Trimming left V 4 bases short and J 2 bases short, with 18 bases between. The CDR3, as DNA: TGCGCCAGCAGCGGGCATATACTCGGCCTCAACACTGAAGCTTTCTTT. Translation: CASSGHILGLNTEAFF. Full variable domain (remainder filled in from reference TRBV5-1 and TRBJ1-1): KAGVTQTPRYLIKTRGQQVTLSCSPISGHRSVSWYQQTPGQGLQFLFEYFSETQRNKGNFPGRFSGRQFSNSRSEMNVSTLELGDSALYLCASSGHILGLNTEAFFGQGTRLTVV.

This clone was counted a single time. The chain joins TRBV9 to TRBJ2-5; D not resolved. CDR1 is SGDLS, CDR2 YYNGEE, per germline. The CDR3 has 11 residues. V dropped 3 bases and J dropped 4 bases, with 4 bases sitting between them. The CDR3 DNA sequence: TGTGCCAGCAGCGAAGCAGAGACCCAGTACTTC. It specifies CASSEAETQYF.

The chain carries TRBV14 and TRBJ1-6, with 10 positions matching TRBD1. The germline CDR1 and CDR2 sequences are SGHDN and FVKESK. V was clipped by 3 bases and J by 6 bases; unmatched bases: 8. CDR3 length: 17 amino acids. The CDR3 region is CASSQTPGQGTNSPLHF. CDR3 DNA: TGTGCCAGCAGCCAGACCCCGGGACAGGGGACTAATTCACCCCTCCACTTT.

In this sample, this clone turned up a few times. The J gene is TRBJ1-2, the V gene TRBV27; possible D gene TRBD1, 5 bases. The CDR3 has 13 residues. Germline V gene data show CDR1 as MNHEY and CDR2 as SMNVEV (reference sequence). V dropped 4 bases and J dropped 5 bases, with 11 bases sitting between them. CDR3 bases: TGTGCCAGCAGTTCACCGGGGGAATATGGCTACACCTTC. Translating gives CASSSPGEYGYTF.